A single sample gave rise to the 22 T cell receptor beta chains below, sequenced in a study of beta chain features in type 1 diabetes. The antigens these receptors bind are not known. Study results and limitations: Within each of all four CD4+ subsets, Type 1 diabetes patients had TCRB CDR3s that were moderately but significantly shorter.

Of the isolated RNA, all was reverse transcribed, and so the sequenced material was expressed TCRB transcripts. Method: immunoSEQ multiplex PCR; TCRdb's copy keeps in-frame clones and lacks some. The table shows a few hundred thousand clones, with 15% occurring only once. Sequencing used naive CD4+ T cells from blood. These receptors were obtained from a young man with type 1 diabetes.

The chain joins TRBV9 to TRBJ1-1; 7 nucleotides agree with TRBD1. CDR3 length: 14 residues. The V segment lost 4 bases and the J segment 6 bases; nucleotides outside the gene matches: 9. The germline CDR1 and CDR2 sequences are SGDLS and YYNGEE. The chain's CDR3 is CASSPIGQASEAFF. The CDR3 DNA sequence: TGTGCCAGCAGCCCCATTGGACAGGCGTCTGAAGCTTTCTTT.

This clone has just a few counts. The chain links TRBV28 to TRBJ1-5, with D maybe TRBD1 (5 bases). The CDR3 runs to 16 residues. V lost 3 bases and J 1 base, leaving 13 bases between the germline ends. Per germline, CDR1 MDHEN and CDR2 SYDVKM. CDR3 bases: TGTGCCAGCAGTTTGTTTAGTCCAGGGAGCAATCAGCCCCAGCATTTT. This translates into CASSLFSPGSNQPQHF.

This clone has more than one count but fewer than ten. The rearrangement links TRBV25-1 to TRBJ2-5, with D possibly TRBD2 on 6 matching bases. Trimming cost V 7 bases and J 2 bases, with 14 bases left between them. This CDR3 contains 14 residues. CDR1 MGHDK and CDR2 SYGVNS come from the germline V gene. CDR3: CASTSGLTQETQYF. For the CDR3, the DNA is TGTGCCAGCACCTCGGGACTTACACAAGAGACCCAGTACTTC. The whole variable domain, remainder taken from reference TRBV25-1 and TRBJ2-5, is EADIYQTPRYLVIGTGKKITLECSQTMGHDKMYWYQQDPGMELHLIHYSYGVNSTEKGDLSSESTVSRIRTEHFPLTLESARPSHTSQYLCASTSGLTQETQYFGPGTRLLVL.

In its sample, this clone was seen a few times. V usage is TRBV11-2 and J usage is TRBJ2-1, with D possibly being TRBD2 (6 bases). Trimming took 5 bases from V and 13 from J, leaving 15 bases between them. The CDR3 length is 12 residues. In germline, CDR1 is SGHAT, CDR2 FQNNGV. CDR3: CASSRGAFAQFF. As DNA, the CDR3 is TGTGCCAGCAGCCGCGGGGCCTTCGCTCAGTTCTTC.

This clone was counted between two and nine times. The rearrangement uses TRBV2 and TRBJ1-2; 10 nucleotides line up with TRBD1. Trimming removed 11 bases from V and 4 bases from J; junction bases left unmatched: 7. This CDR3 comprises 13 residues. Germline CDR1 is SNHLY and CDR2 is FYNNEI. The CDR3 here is CASGQGGIYGYTF. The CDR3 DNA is TGTGCCTCCGGACAGGGGGGTATCTATGGCTACACCTTC.

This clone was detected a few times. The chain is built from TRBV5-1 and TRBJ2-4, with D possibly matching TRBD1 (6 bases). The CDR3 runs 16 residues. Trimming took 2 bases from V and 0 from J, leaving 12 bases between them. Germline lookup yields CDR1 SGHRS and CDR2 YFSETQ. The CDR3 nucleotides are TGCGCCAGCAGCTTCGGGACACTTCTAGCCAAAAACATTCAGTACTTC. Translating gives CASSFGTLLAKNIQYF.

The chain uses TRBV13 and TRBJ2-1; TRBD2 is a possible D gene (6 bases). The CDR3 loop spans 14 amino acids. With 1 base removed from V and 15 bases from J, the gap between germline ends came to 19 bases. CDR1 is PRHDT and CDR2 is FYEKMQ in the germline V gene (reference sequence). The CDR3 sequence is CASSLEGGVVPRFF. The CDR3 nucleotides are TGTGCCAGCAGCTTAGAGGGCGGGGTCGTCCCTAGGTTCTTC.

The CDR3 region is CASSFRVQAEAFF. CDR3 DNA sequence: TGTGCCAGCAGCTTTCGGGTCCAAGCTGAAGCTTTCTTT. The rearrangement joins TRBV7-2 to TRBJ1-1; no reliable D call. The germline V and J ends were trimmed by 3 bases and 6 bases, with 11 bases remaining between them. The length of the CDR3 is 13 residues. Germline CDR1 is SGHTA and CDR2 is FQGNSA.

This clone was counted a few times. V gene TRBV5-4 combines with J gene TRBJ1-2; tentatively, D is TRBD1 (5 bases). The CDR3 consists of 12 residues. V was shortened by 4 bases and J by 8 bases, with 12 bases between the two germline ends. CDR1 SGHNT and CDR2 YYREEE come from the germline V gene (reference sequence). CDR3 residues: CASSITGSGYTF. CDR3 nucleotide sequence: TGTGCCAGCAGCATCACAGGCTCCGGCTACACCTTC.

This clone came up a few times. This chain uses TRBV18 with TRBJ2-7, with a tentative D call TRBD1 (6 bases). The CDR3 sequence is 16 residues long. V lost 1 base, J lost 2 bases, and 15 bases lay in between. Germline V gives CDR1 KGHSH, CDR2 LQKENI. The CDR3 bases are TGTGCCAGCTCACCACAGGAACAGGCAGGGGCCTACGAGCAGTACTTC. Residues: CASSPQEQAGAYEQYF.

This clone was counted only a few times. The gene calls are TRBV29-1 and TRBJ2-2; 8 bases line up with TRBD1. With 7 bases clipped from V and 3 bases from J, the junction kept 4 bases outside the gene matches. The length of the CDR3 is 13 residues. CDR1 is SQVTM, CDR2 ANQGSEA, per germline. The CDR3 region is CSAMDRDTGELFF. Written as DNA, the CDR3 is TGCAGCGCTATGGACAGGGACACCGGGGAGCTGTTTTTT.

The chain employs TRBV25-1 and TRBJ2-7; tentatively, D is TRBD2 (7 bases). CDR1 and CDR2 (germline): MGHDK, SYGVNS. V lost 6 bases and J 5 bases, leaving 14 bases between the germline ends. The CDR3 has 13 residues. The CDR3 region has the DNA TGTGCCAGCAGCGGGTGGGGGGGCGACGAGCAGTACTTC. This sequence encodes CASSGWGGDEQYF.

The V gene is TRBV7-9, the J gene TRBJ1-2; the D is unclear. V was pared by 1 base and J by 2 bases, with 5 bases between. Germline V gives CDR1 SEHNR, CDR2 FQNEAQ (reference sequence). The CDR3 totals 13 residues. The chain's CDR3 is CASSLGQNYGYTF. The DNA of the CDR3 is TGTGCCAGCAGCTTAGGCCAGAACTATGGCTACACCTTC.

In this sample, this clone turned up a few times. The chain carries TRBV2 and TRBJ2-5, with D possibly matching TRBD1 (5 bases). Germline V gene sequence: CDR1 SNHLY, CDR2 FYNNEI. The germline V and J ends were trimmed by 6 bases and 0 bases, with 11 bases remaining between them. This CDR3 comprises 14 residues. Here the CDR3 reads CASRARQYQETQYF. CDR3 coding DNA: TGTGCCAGCAGAGCCCGACAGTACCAAGAGACCCAGTACTTC.

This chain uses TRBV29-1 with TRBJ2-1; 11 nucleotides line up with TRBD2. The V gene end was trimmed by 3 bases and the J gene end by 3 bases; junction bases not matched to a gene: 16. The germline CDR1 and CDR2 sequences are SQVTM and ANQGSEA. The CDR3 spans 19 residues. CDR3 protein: CSVDPPRGRTSGYYNEQFF. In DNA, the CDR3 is TGCAGCGTTGATCCCCCGCGAGGACGGACTAGCGGGTACTACAATGAGCAGTTCTTC.

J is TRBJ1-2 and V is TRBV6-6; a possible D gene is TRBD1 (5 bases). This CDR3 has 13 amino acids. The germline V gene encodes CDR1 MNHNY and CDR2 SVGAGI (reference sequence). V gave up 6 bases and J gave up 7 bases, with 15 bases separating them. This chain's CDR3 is CASSQTGALGYTF. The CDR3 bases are TGTGCCAGCAGCCAAACAGGTGCCCTTGGCTACACCTTC.

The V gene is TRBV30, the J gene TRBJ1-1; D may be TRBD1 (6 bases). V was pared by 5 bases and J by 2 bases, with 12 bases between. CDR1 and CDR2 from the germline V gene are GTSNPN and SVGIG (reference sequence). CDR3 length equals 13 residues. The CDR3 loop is CAWAGTFNTEAFF. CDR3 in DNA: TGTGCCTGGGCAGGGACATTCAACACTGAAGCTTTCTTT.

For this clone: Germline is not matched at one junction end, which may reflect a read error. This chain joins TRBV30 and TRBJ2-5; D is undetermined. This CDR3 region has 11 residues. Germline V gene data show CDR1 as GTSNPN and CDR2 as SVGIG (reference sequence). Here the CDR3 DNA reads TGTGTCTGGAGTGGCGGAGAGACCCAGTACTTC. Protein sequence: CVWSGGETQYF.

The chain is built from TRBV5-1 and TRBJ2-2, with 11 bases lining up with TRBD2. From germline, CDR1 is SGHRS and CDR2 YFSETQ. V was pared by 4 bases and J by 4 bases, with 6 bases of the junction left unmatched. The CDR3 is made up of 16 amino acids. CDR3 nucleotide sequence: TGCGCCAGCAGCATTACTAGCGGGAGCCCCACCGGGGAGCTGTTTTTT. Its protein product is CASSITSGSPTGELFF.

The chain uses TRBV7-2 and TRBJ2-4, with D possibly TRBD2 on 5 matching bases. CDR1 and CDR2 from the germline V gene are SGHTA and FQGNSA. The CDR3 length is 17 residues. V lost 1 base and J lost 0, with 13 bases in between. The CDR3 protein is CASSLGGLMLAKNIQYF. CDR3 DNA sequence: TGTGCCAGCAGCTTAGGAGGACTGATGCTAGCCAAAAACATTCAGTACTTC.

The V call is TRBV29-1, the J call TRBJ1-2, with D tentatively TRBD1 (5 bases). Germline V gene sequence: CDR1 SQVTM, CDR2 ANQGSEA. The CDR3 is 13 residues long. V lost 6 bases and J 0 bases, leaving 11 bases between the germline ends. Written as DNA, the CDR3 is TGCAGCGTCACAGGCCAGTCTAACTATGGCTACACCTTC. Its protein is CSVTGQSNYGYTF.

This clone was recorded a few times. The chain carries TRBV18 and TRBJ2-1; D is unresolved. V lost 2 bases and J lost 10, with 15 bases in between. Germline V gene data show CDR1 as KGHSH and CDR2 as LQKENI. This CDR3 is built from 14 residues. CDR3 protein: CASSPGSGSWEQFF. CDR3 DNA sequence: TGTGCCAGCTCACCAGGATCGGGTTCCTGGGAGCAGTTCTTC.